The 31 T cell receptor beta chains below all came from one sample that was sequenced in a study of CD8 T cells in ankylosing spondylitis. TCRdb processed the 5' RACE reads anew with MiXCR; each CDR3 protein has one entry. The data show fewer than 250,000 distinct CDR3 sequences, roughly 32% seen once. Sequenced: blood, either unsorted or a sorted T cell fraction (not recorded which). Receptors originate from a male donor with ankylosing spondylitis or in good health (not recorded which).

The sample holds many counts of this clonotype. This rearrangement joins TRBV29-1 to TRBJ2-1; D gene unclear. The length of the CDR3 is 12 residues. The germline V and J ends were trimmed by 6 bases and 6 bases, with 12 bases remaining between them. In germline, CDR1 is SQVTM, CDR2 ANQGSEA. CDR3 protein: CSVRPTGNEQFF. In DNA, the CDR3 is TGCAGCGTCCGTCCCACCGGCAATGAGCAGTTCTTC.

V is TRBV7-2 and J is TRBJ2-3, with TRBD2 identical over 12 bases. There are 17 residues in the CDR3. Germline V CDR1 and CDR2: SGHTA, FQGNSA. Germline trimming cut 5 bases from V and 3 bases from J; bases unmatched to any gene: 9. The CDR3 nucleotides are TGTGCCAGCAGCCCTCCCCGCCTAGCGGGGGGGACAGATACGCAGTATTTT. It encodes CASSPPRLAGGTDTQYF.

Written as DNA, the CDR3 is TGTGCCAGCAGTTTGACTAGCCACACAGATACGCAGTATTTT. This encodes CASSLTSHTDTQYF. The V gene is TRBV12-3 or TRBV12-4, the J gene TRBJ2-3; 7 bases are a match to TRBD2. The V segment lost 3 bases and the J segment 2 bases; nucleotides outside the gene matches: 2. CDR3 length: 14 residues.

The sample holds a few counts of this clonotype. The chain carries TRBV6-1 and TRBJ2-5; 8 bases align to TRBD2. CDR3 length: 14 amino acids. The germline V gene has CDR1 MNHNS and CDR2 SASEGT. The V gene end was trimmed by 6 bases and the J gene end by 0 bases; junction bases not matched to a gene: 3. The CDR3 is CASRGGGNQETQYF. CDR3 in DNA: TGTGCCAGCAGGGGCGGGGGGAACCAAGAGACCCAGTACTTC.

The rearrangement uses TRBV29-1 and TRBJ2-2; D ambiguous. This CDR3 is 12 amino acids long. From germline, CDR1 is SQVTM and CDR2 ANQGSEA. Between the trimmed V and J ends, which lost 7 bases and 3 bases, there was a span of 9 bases. CDR3 region: CSALWDTGELFF. The CDR3 DNA reads TGCAGCGCCTTATGGGACACCGGGGAGCTGTTTTTT.

The sample holds a few counts of this clonotype. CDR3 region: CASSVAQEGTEAFF. CDR3 nucleotides: TGTGCCAGCAGCGTAGCCCAGGAAGGCACTGAAGCTTTCTTT. V usage is TRBV9 and J usage is TRBJ1-1; D not resolved. The germline gives CDR1 SGDLS, CDR2 YYNGEE. V shed 0 bases and J shed 4 bases, with 10 bases lying between them. This CDR3 is built from 14 residues.

Only a few counts were recorded for this clonotype. The chain links TRBV29-1 to TRBJ2-2; D perhaps matches TRBD2 (6 bases). This CDR3 contains 14 residues. From germline, CDR1 is SQVTM and CDR2 ANQGSEA. With 7 bases removed from V and 5 bases from J, the gap between germline ends came to 17 bases. This CDR3 reads CSARPGGGTGELFF. In nucleotides, the CDR3 is TGCAGCGCCCGACCCGGGGGAGGAACCGGGGAGCTGTTTTTT.

This clonotype was counted a few times. The rearrangement links TRBV5-1 to TRBJ2-1; D not certain. Germline-derived CDR1 and CDR2 are SGHRS and YFSETQ. Trimming left V 2 bases short and J 2 bases short, with 8 bases between. CDR3 length: 14 amino acids. CDR3 sequence (DNA): TGCGCCAGCAGCTTAATAGCAACCTACAATGAGCAGTTCTTC. Residues: CASSLIATYNEQFF.

The chain joins TRBV20-1 to TRBJ2-7; TRBD1 or TRBD2 may be the D gene (7 bases each). Germline V gives CDR1 DFQATT, CDR2 SNEGSKA (reference sequence). The germline V and J ends were trimmed by 1 base and 6 bases, with 19 bases remaining between them. The CDR3 totals 15 residues. The CDR3 loop is CSARVPSGGAGEQYF. The CDR3 nucleotides read TGCAGTGCTAGAGTCCCTTCAGGGGGGGCGGGCGAGCAGTACTTC.

V usage is TRBV20-1 and J usage is TRBJ2-2; D not resolved. Germline CDR1 and CDR2: DFQATT and SNEGSKA (reference sequence). The V end was cut by 0 bases, the J end by 3 bases, with 5 bases between. This CDR3 contains 13 residues. CDR3 DNA sequence: TGCAGTGCTAGAGATGTGTACACCGGGGAGCTGTTTTTT. Translated: CSARDVYTGELFF.

The chain has TRBV5-5 and TRBJ2-5; 7 nucleotides line up with TRBD1. The trim removed 1 base at V and 0 bases at J, leaving 3 bases unmatched. The CDR3 has 15 amino acids. Germline V gene lookup returns CDR1 SGHKS and CDR2 YYEKEE (reference sequence). The CDR3 DNA sequence: TGTGCCAGCAGCTTGTTACAGGGGAACCAAGAGACCCAGTACTTC. This sequence encodes CASSLLQGNQETQYF.

The chain couples TRBV10-3 to TRBJ2-1, with TRBD1 matching 8 bases. Unmatched junction bases numbered 11, after V lost 6 bases and J lost 7 bases. CDR3 length equals 15 residues. Germline assignment: CDR1 ENHRY and CDR2 SYGVKD. The DNA for the CDR3 is TGTGCCATCAGGGCTGGACAGGGAACGAGAAATGAGCAGTTCTTC. Residues: CAIRAGQGTRNEQFF.

This chain links TRBV11-2 with TRBJ2-3, with TRBD2 matching 7 bases. Trimming cost V 0 bases and J 1 base; bases outside gene matches: 1. CDR3 length: 15 amino acids. CDR1 and CDR2 from the germline V gene are SGHAT and FQNNGV. CDR3 nucleotides: TGTGCCAGCAGCTTAGATGGGGGGGGCACAGATACGCAGTATTTT. Encoded protein: CASSLDGGGTDTQYF. Filled out from reference TRBV11-2 and TRBJ2-3, the complete variable domain reads EAGVAQSPRYKIIEKRQSVAFWCNPISGHATLYWYQQILGQGPKLLIQFQNNGVVDDSQLPKDRFSAERLKGVDSTLKIQPAKLEDSAVYLCASSLDGGGTDTQYFGPGTRLTVL.

The J gene is TRBJ2-7, the V gene TRBV15; 9 bases map to TRBD2. CDR3 size: 16 residues. The junction had 8 bases not matched to a gene; V was cut back by 1 base and J by 4 bases. Per the germline V gene, CDR1 is LNHNV and CDR2 is YYDKDF (reference sequence). In nucleotides, the CDR3 is TGTGCCACCAGCAGAGCTCAAGCGGGGGGAGGGTACGAGCAGTACTTC. It codes for CATSRAQAGGGYEQYF.

The chain recombines TRBV12-3 or TRBV12-4 with TRBJ2-1, with D perhaps matching TRBD2 (5 bases). The CDR3 has 14 residues. V lost 6 bases to trimming and J lost 5 bases, with 14 bases between them. The CDR3 protein is CASSPDGLDNEQFF. DNA for the CDR3: TGTGCCAGCAGCCCAGACGGACTCGACAATGAGCAGTTCTTC.

In its sample, this clonotype was seen a few times. CDR3 region: CSVEGYRGATDTQYF. Here the CDR3 DNA reads TGCAGCGTTGAAGGGTACAGGGGGGCCACAGATACGCAGTATTTT. The chain employs TRBV29-1 and TRBJ2-3, with 8 bases lining up with TRBD1. Germline CDR1 is SQVTM and CDR2 is ANQGSEA. This CDR3 spans 15 amino acids. The junction had 5 bases not matched to a gene; V was cut back by 1 base and J by 2 bases.

This clonotype was seen more than once but under ten times. At one end the junction does not follow the germline gene, possibly because of a read error. The chain joins TRBV28 to TRBJ2-7; no firm D call. Germline loops: CDR1 MDHEN, CDR2 SYDVKM. This CDR3 spans 11 amino acids. In nucleotides, the CDR3 is TGTGCCAGCAGTTCGACATCCCGGGTACACTTC. Its protein product is CASSSTSRVHF. Full variable domain (rest looked up from reference TRBV28 and TRBJ2-7): DVKVTQSSRYLVKRTGEKVFLECVQDMDHENMFWYRQDPGLGLRLIYFSYDVKMKEKGDIPEGYSVSREKKERFSLILESASTNQTSMYLCASSSTSRVHFGPGTRLTVT.

The chain joins TRBV10-3 to TRBJ2-5; D is unresolved. CDR1 and CDR2 from the germline V gene are ENHRY and SYGVKD. The CDR3 loop spans 12 amino acids. The V end lost 4 bases, the J end lost 3 bases, and 6 bases lay between the germline ends. The CDR3 DNA sequence: TGTGCCATCAGTGCCCGCAAAGAGACCCAGTACTTC. Its translation: CAISARKETQYF.

This rearrangement joins TRBV5-5 to TRBJ2-7; D possibly uses TRBD1 or TRBD2 (5 bases each). This CDR3 contains 17 residues. Germline CDR1 is SGHKS and CDR2 is YYEKEE (reference sequence). Trimming took off 3 bases at V and 2 bases at J, with 21 bases between the two ends. The CDR3 spells CASSSWPQGPQAYEQYF. DNA of the CDR3: TGTGCCAGCAGCTCTTGGCCTCAGGGACCGCAGGCCTACGAGCAGTACTTC.

V gene TRBV10-2 combines with J gene TRBJ2-1; tentatively, D is TRBD1 (6 bases). This CDR3 spans 14 amino acids. The V gene lost 2 bases and the J gene lost 5 bases, with 10 bases spanning the gap. Germline values: CDR1 WSHSY, CDR2 SAAADI. DNA of the CDR3: TGCGCCAGCAGTGAGGTTTACAGGGACAATGAGCAGTTCTTC. Its protein product is CASSEVYRDNEQFF.

The chain recombines TRBV20-1 with TRBJ2-7; no clear D gene. This CDR3 comprises 14 residues. Germline CDR1 DFQATT, CDR2 SNEGSKA (reference sequence). Trimming left V 0 bases short and J 0 bases short, with 9 bases between. The CDR3: CSAREYKLSYEQYF. The DNA of the CDR3 is TGCAGTGCTAGAGAGTACAAGCTCTCCTACGAGCAGTACTTC.

This clonotype has more than one count but fewer than ten. The V call is TRBV7-9, the J call TRBJ2-1; 7 positions agree with TRBD1. Per the germline V gene, CDR1 is SEHNR and CDR2 is FQNEAQ (reference sequence). This CDR3 region has 15 residues. With V trimmed by 4 bases and J by 3 bases, 6 bases remained unmatched. CDR3 nucleotide sequence: TGTGCCAGCAGCTCCACAGGGGTTTTCTACAATGAGCAGTTCTTC. It encodes CASSSTGVFYNEQFF.

There are a few counts of this clonotype. The CDR3 reads CASSLPGGRYNEQFF. Here the CDR3 DNA reads TGTGCCAGCAGTCTCCCGGGGGGCCGCTACAATGAGCAGTTCTTC. J is TRBJ2-1 and V is TRBV6-1, with a possible D match to TRBD2 (7 bases). The CDR3 extends over 15 amino acids. Trimming took 5 bases from V and 3 from J, leaving 14 bases between them. Per germline, CDR1 MNHNS and CDR2 SASEGT.

The chain is built from TRBV20-1 and TRBJ2-3, with a weak D call TRBD2 (6 bases). Germline V CDR1 and CDR2: DFQATT, SNEGSKA (reference sequence). The CDR3 extends over 15 amino acids. The V end lost 4 bases, the J end lost 1 base, and 15 bases lay between the germline ends. CDR3 protein: CSATEGRRGTDTQYF. The CDR3 DNA reads TGCAGTGCTACGGAGGGCCGCCGAGGCACAGATACGCAGTATTTT.

In this sample, this clonotype turned up many times. V and J are TRBV20-1 and TRBJ2-7, with TRBD2 matching 8 bases. J gave up 6 bases and V 3 bases, and 19 bases lay outside the gene matches. Germline loops: CDR1 DFQATT, CDR2 SNEGSKA (reference sequence). The CDR3 is 17 residues long. As DNA, the CDR3 is TGCAGTGCTAGCGGCCTCGGGGGGGTAGCGTCTAATCCCGAGCAGTACTTC. Its translation: CSASGLGGVASNPEQYF.

The chain has TRBV29-1 and TRBJ2-2; 7 nucleotides match TRBD1. J gave up 2 bases and V 6 bases, and 6 bases lay outside the gene matches. The CDR3 spans 14 residues. Per the germline V gene, CDR1 is SQVTM and CDR2 is ANQGSEA. CDR3 residues: CSVAGTDNTGELFF. DNA of the CDR3: TGCAGCGTCGCAGGGACAGATAACACCGGGGAGCTGTTTTTT.

This clonotype has a handful of counts. This sequence joins TRBV20-1 and TRBJ1-2, with D possibly matching TRBD1 (5 bases). Germline V gene lookup returns CDR1 DFQATT and CDR2 SNEGSKA (reference sequence). V gave up 5 bases and J gave up 4 bases, with 17 bases separating them. The CDR3 consists of 14 residues. CDR3 protein: CSASLDLRGYGYTF. In DNA form, the CDR3 reads TGCAGTGCTTCTCTTGACCTAAGGGGCTATGGCTACACCTTC.

This clonotype was counted a few times. V and J are TRBV20-1 and TRBJ2-3; D gene unclear. V dropped 5 bases and J dropped 1 base, with 10 bases sitting between them. The germline V gene encodes CDR1 DFQATT and CDR2 SNEGSKA (reference sequence). CDR3 length: 13 amino acids. The CDR3 bases are TGCAGTGCTTATAGTCCCCGCACAGATACGCAGTATTTT. Encoded protein: CSAYSPRTDTQYF.

The rearrangement uses TRBV29-1 and TRBJ2-1; 9 bases match TRBD2. The CDR3 has 14 amino acids. CDR1 and CDR2 (germline): SQVTM, ANQGSEA. The V segment lost 1 base and the J segment 8 bases; nucleotides outside the gene matches: 6. The chain's CDR3 is CSVEGTSEIHEQFF. CDR3 DNA sequence: TGCAGCGTTGAAGGGACTAGCGAGATCCATGAGCAGTTCTTC.

This clonotype was seen a few times. V usage is TRBV6-1 and J usage is TRBJ2-1; 8 bases align to TRBD2. V dropped 10 bases and J dropped 0; count of bases not matched to a gene: 5. The CDR3 has 14 amino acids. CDR1 MNHNS and CDR2 SASEGT come from the germline V gene. In nucleotides, the CDR3 is TGTGCCATAGCGGGGACGAGCTCCTACAATGAGCAGTTCTTC. Its protein product is CAIAGTSSYNEQFF.

This clonotype was observed a few times. The V call is TRBV24-1, the J call TRBJ1-5; D ambiguous. V shed 0 bases and J shed 2 bases, with 1 base lying between them. CDR1 is KGHDR and CDR2 is SFDVKD in the germline V gene. There are 13 residues in the CDR3. The CDR3 nucleotides are TGTGCCACCAGTGATTTGGGCAATCAGCCCCAGCATTTT. Translating it yields CATSDLGNQPQHF.